This T cell receptor (beta chain) was observed in a study of CD8+ T cells in alopecia areata. Turning to the study itself: Treated patients were given oral tofacitinib, which was dosed at 5 to 10 mg twice daily.

In each case, RNA was isolated and then reverse transcribed into cDNA as the sequencing template. Libraries were prepared by immunoSEQ multiplex PCR; TCRdb keeps only in-frame clonotypes and omits some of them. The repertoire holds more than 100,000 clones, with roughly 58% as singletons. The sequence was obtained from a human donor with alopecia areata. This specimen consisted of CD4+ T cells sorted from blood, obtained at week 0.

The CDR3 region has the DNA TGTGCTAGTGGCCTACACCCTAGCGGACAGTCGTCGAATGAGCAGTTCTTC. It yields the protein CASGLHPSGQSSNEQFF. V usage is TRBV12-5 and J usage is TRBJ2-1; a possible D gene is TRBD2 (7 bases). The CDR3 sequence is 17 residues long. CDR1 is LGHNT, CDR2 FRNRAP, per germline. Trimming took off 6 bases at V and 7 bases at J, with 25 bases between the two ends.